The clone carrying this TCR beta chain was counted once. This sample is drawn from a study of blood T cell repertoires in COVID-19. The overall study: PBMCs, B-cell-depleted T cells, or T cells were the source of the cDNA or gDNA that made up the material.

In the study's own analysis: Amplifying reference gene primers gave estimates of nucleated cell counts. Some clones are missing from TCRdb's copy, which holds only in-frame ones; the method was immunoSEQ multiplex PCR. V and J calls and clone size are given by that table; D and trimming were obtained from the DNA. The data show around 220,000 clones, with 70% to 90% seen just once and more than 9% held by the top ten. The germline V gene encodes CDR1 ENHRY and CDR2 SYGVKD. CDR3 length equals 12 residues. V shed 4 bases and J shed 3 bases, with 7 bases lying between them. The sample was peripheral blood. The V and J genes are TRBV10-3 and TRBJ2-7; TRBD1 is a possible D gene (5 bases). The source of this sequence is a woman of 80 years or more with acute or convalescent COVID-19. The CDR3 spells CAISADIYEQYF. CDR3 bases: TGTGCCATCAGTGCGGACATCTACGAGCAGTACTTC.